A few counts support the clone carrying this T cell receptor beta chain. Antigen unknown. The V and J ends lost 3 bases and 5 bases respectively, with 6 bases between them. Per germline, CDR1 DFQATT and CDR2 SNEGSKA (reference sequence). The CDR3 is 11 amino acids. This record comes from a study of identical twins. Notes on the study in general: Out-of-frame alpha sequences common to twins were enriched for low generation probability. Twins' surplus sharing was weaker for beta out-of-frame sequences. Cord blood's abundant beta clonotypes had fewer insertions, unlike memory repertoires.

TCRdb reprocessed the 5' RACE reads with MiXCR, giving one entry per CDR3 protein. The repertoire holds about 530,000 distinct CDR3 sequences, around 22% seen once, with 0.48% in the top ten. These data were also filed under a second study, of yellow fever vaccine responses in identical twins. That work states: Twins reportedly appeared to share part of their vaccine T cell response while keeping part individual.

The sample taken for sequencing was CD4+ T cells sorted from blood. This sequence originates from a woman aged 18-35 years in good health. The genes are TRBV20-1 and TRBJ2-3; D unresolved. The CDR3 sequence: CSASLRDTQYF. DNA for the CDR3: TGCAGTGCTAGTTTGAGAGATACGCAGTATTTT.